Sequencing of this TCR beta chain was carried out in a study of identical twins. This clonotype was counted ten times or more. The CDR3 has 17 amino acids. The junction had 11 bases not matched to a gene; V was cut back by 5 bases and J by 3 bases. Germline V gene sequence: CDR1 MGHDK, CDR2 SYGVNS. TCRdb recomputed calls from the 5' RACE reads with MiXCR, one row per CDR3 protein. The table has 460,000 or so distinct CDR3 sequences, approximately 15% seen once. The data were also submitted as part of a second study, on yellow fever vaccine responses in identical twins.

This chain connects TRBV25-1 to TRBJ2-1, with 9 bases identical to TRBD1. Sequenced: CD4+ T cells sorted from blood. The source is a young woman in good health. CDR3 in DNA: TGTGCCAGCAGTAACCTGGAGGGGACAGGGCGCTACAATGAGCAGTTCTTC. This encodes CASSNLEGTGRYNEQFF. Supplemented by reference TRBV25-1 and TRBJ2-1, the full variable domain reads EADIYQTPRYLVIGTGKKITLECSQTMGHDKMYWYQQDPGMELHLIHYSYGVNSTEKGDLSSESTVSRIRTEHFPLTLESARPSHTSQYLCASSNLEGTGRYNEQFFGPGTRLTVL.